This passage covers 20 T cell receptor beta chains from one sample sequenced in a study of metastatic and nonmetastatic thyroid tumors. All patients were untreated before thyroid surgery. TCRdb called clones again from the PCR reads with MiXCR. This sample has about 69,000 clones; approximately 15% occur once, and the top ten carry less than 8.5%. Sequences were obtained from blood. The receptors were gathered from a male donor with papillary thyroid cancer or a benign thyroid nodule (not recorded which). Some clones in this sample may be carry-over from other donors' samples.

This clone was seen many times. The chain combines TRBV19 with TRBJ2-4, with TRBD2 matching over 9 bases. Germline CDR1 is LNHDA and CDR2 is SQIVND (reference sequence). The J segment lost 2 bases and the V segment lost 3 bases, leaving 2 bases of the junction unmatched. The CDR3 totals 15 residues. Here the CDR3 reads CASSMSGRTKNIQYF. The DNA of the CDR3 is TGTGCCAGTAGTATGAGCGGGAGGACCAAAAACATTCAGTACTTC.

This clone was recorded many times. The rearrangement links TRBV18 to TRBJ1-5; D is perhaps TRBD1 (6 bases). V lost 6 bases, J lost 4 bases, and 10 bases lay in between. The CDR3 runs 13 residues. Per the germline V gene, CDR1 is KGHSH and CDR2 is LQKENI. The CDR3, as DNA: TGTGCCAGCTCTTACACAGGGAATCAGCCCCAGCATTTT. It encodes CASSYTGNQPQHF.

This rearrangement joins TRBV5-1 to TRBJ2-2; 9 positions agree with TRBD2. Germline-derived CDR1 and CDR2 are SGHRS and YFSETQ. V was clipped by 5 bases and J by 0 bases; unmatched bases: 8. The CDR3 loop spans 17 amino acids. This chain's CDR3 is CASRPGLADTNTGELFF. The CDR3 bases are TGCGCCAGCAGGCCGGGACTAGCAGACACGAACACCGGGGAGCTGTTTTTT.

The sample holds a few counts of this clone. This chain uses TRBV28 with TRBJ2-5; unclear D gene. Germline V gene data show CDR1 as MDHEN and CDR2 as SYDVKM. V shed 8 bases and J shed 7 bases, with 11 bases lying between them. The CDR3 spans 11 residues. CDR3 nucleotide sequence: TGTGCCAGCCGGACCGCGCTGACCCAGTACTTC. Its protein is CASRTALTQYF.

This clone was seen a handful of times. This CDR3 reads CASSFGQGTYGYTF. In DNA, the CDR3 is TGTGCCAGTAGTTTCGGACAGGGCACCTATGGCTACACCTTC. V gene TRBV19 combines with J gene TRBJ1-2; 8 bases fit TRBD1. V trimming: 5 bases; J trimming: 4 bases; junction bases outside the gene matches: 6. The V gene's germline CDR1 is LNHDA and CDR2 SQIVND (reference sequence). The CDR3 length is 14 residues.

At least ten counts were recorded for this clone. This rearrangement joins TRBV19 to TRBJ1-2; D gene unclear. Germline CDR1 reads LNHDA; CDR2 reads SQIVND (reference sequence). The ends were cut back, 8 bases at V and 4 bases at J, with 11 bases in the middle. The CDR3 spans 12 residues. This CDR3 reads CASENRGYGYTF. For the CDR3, the DNA is TGTGCCAGTGAGAATCGAGGCTATGGCTACACCTTC.

This clone was detected many times. The chain uses TRBV28 and TRBJ2-2; D unclear. The germline gives CDR1 MDHEN, CDR2 SYDVKM. CDR3 size: 15 residues. The germline V and J ends were trimmed by 3 bases and 6 bases, with 14 bases remaining between them. The CDR3 bases are TGTGCCAGCAGTTTTACTGTTGGGTCAGCCGGGGAGCTGTTTTTT. Protein product: CASSFTVGSAGELFF.

This clone has at least ten counts. This chain joins TRBV7-2 and TRBJ1-2; D not resolved. Trimming pared 5 bases from V and 3 bases from J, leaving 13 bases between. This CDR3 region has 14 residues. CDR1 and CDR2 (germline): SGHTA, FQGNSA. Here the CDR3 DNA reads TGTGCCAGCAGCCGCCCTATATCCGACTATGGCTACACCTTC. Translation gives CASSRPISDYGYTF.

Points on this clone: Just one base apart from a much larger clone, this may be a read error. Other nucleotide sequences in the sample specify the same CDR3. J is TRBJ2-6 and V is TRBV7-3; D is possibly TRBD1 (6 bases). This CDR3 comprises 18 residues. Per germline, CDR1 SGHTA and CDR2 FQGTGA. CDR3 sequence reads: CASSLSSGHNSGANVLTF. The DNA of the CDR3 is TGTGCCAGCAGCCTTTCTTCGGGACACAACTCTGGGGCCAACGTCTTGACTTTC.

This clone appeared many times. The chain employs TRBV9 and TRBJ1-3; no clear D. The CDR3 contains 15 residues. V was clipped by 2 bases and J by 0 bases, with 9 bases between them. The V gene's germline CDR1 is SGDLS and CDR2 YYNGEE. The CDR3 nucleotides are TGTGCCAGCAGCGTGGACGGAAACTCTGGAAACACCATATATTTT. This sequence encodes CASSVDGNSGNTIYF. Filled out from reference TRBV9 and TRBJ1-3, the complete variable domain reads DSGVTQTPKHLITATGQRVTLRCSPRSGDLSVYWYQQSLDQGLQFLIQYYNGEERAKGNILERFSAQQFPDLHSELNLSSLELGDSALYFCASSVDGNSGNTIYFGEGSWLTVV.

On this clone itself: At one boundary the junction diverges from the germline segment, which might be a read error. J is TRBJ1-1 and V is TRBV18, with D hard to call. Germline loops: CDR1 KGHSH, CDR2 LQKENI. The CDR3 spans 14 residues. The chain's CDR3 is CASPPPSKNTESFF. In DNA, the CDR3 is TGTGCCAGCCCACCACCGAGTAAGAACACTGAATCTTTCTTT.

In regard to this clone: One base away lies a much larger clone, so this may be a sequencing read error. The gene calls are TRBV7-9 and TRBJ1-1; unclear D gene. This CDR3 is built from 13 residues. CDR1 and CDR2 (germline): SEHNR, FQNEAQ (reference sequence). The CDR3 DNA reads TGTGCTAGCAGCTTTACAGAGAACACTGAAGCTTTCTTT. This gives the protein CASSFTENTEAFF.

This clone appeared many times. The V gene is TRBV12-3 or TRBV12-4, the J gene TRBJ2-2, with TRBD1 identical over 11 bases. With 5 bases clipped from V and 6 bases from J, the junction kept 5 bases outside the gene matches. CDR3 length: 15 amino acids. CDR3 protein: CASSHRTGGSGELFF. In DNA, the CDR3 is TGTGCCAGCAGTCATCGGACAGGGGGCTCCGGGGAGCTGTTTTTT.

Details on this clone: A junction end diverges from the germline sequence, so it may reflect a read error. The chain employs TRBV19 and TRBJ1-5; no firm D call. Germline V gene lookup returns CDR1 LNHDA and CDR2 SQIVND (reference sequence). This CDR3 comprises 15 residues. The CDR3 sequence: CSSSTSLGSNRPQHF. CDR3 DNA sequence: TGTTCCAGTAGTACTTCCCTAGGCAGCAATCGGCCCCAGCATTTT.

This clone occurred many times. The rearrangement joins TRBV7-3 to TRBJ2-3; D may match TRBD1 or TRBD2 (5 bases each). Trimming took 4 bases from V and 6 from J, leaving 11 bases between them. The CDR3 has 13 amino acids. From germline, CDR1 is SGHTA and CDR2 FQGTGA. CDR3 nucleotide sequence: TGTGCCAGCAGCTCCGGGACGTCGGATACGCAGTATTTT. It codes for CASSSGTSDTQYF.

In its sample, this clone was seen many times. This chain links TRBV7-2 with TRBJ1-2, with 10 bases that match TRBD1. The junction had 2 bases not matched to a gene; V was cut back by 3 bases and J by 7 bases. The CDR3 has 13 residues. CDR1 and CDR2 (germline): SGHTA, FQGNSA. This CDR3 reads CASSFRQGAGYTF. The CDR3 region has the DNA TGTGCCAGCAGCTTCAGACAGGGGGCTGGCTACACCTTC. The full variable domain, its missing parts supplied by reference TRBV7-2 and TRBJ1-2, is GAGVSQSPSNKVTEKGKDVELRCDPISGHTALYWYRQSLGQGLEFLIYFQGNSAPDKSGLPSDRFSAERTGGSVSTLTIQRTQQEDSAVYLCASSFRQGAGYTFGSGTRLTVV.

This clone was seen at least ten times. V is TRBV6-6 and J is TRBJ1-5; a weak D match, TRBD1 (5 bases). Germline CDR1 MNHNY, CDR2 SVGAGI (reference sequence). V lost 8 bases and J lost 1, with 27 bases in between. The CDR3 extends over 19 amino acids. CDR3: CASADNAGARFSSNQPQHF. CDR3 nucleotide sequence: TGTGCCAGCGCGGACAACGCGGGCGCGAGGTTTAGCAGCAATCAGCCCCAGCATTTT.

This clone was counted at least ten times. The V gene is TRBV7-2, the J gene TRBJ1-6; 10 bases line up with TRBD1. J gave up 7 bases and V 4 bases, and 10 bases lay outside the gene matches. Germline CDR1 SGHTA, CDR2 FQGNSA. CDR3 length: 17 residues. The CDR3 spells CASSSGRTGGGNSPLHF. The CDR3 nucleotides read TGTGCCAGCAGCTCGGGGAGGACAGGGGGTGGGAATTCACCCCTCCACTTT.

This clone was picked up many times. The chain couples TRBV25-1 to TRBJ1-2; 10 positions agree with TRBD1. The CDR3 spans 20 residues. V lost 11 bases to trimming and J lost 4 bases; unmatched junction nucleotides: 28. Germline V CDR1 and CDR2: MGHDK, SYGVNS. Here the CDR3 reads CACTRAPGTGDLRCPYGYTF. In DNA, the CDR3 is TGTGCCTGCACAAGGGCGCCTGGGACAGGGGATCTCCGGTGTCCCTATGGCTACACCTTC.

This clone was counted many times. The chain joins TRBV10-3 to TRBJ1-2, with 7 bases that match TRBD1. The germline CDR1 and CDR2 sequences are ENHRY and SYGVKD. Unmatched junction bases numbered 7, after V lost 11 bases and J lost 1 base. The CDR3 length is 13 residues. The CDR3 reads CALTGSNNYGYTF. Written as DNA, the CDR3 is TGTGCCTTGACAGGGTCAAATAACTATGGCTACACCTTC.